This T cell receptor (beta chain) was obtained from a study of blood T cell repertoires in COVID-19. Study processing details: For nucleated cells, counts were estimated from reference gene primer amplification. Some clones are missing from TCRdb's copy, which holds only in-frame ones; the method was immunoSEQ multiplex PCR. From that table come the V and J calls and clone size; the DNA was used to work out D and trimming. The data show fewer than 250,000 clones, approximately 86% seen once. This clone has just one count. The sequence was collected from an older woman with active or convalescent COVID-19. Source material: peripheral blood.

CDR3 bases: TGCGCCAGCAGCTTGGCCGGGGGATCGACAGTCACAGATACGCAGTATTTT. This translates into CASSLAGGSTVTDTQYF. The rearrangement links TRBV5-1 to TRBJ2-3; D might be TRBD2 (6 bases). Germline CDR1 and CDR2: SGHRS and YFSETQ. V dropped 0 bases and J dropped 2 bases, with 16 bases sitting between them. The CDR3 runs to 17 residues.